One sample yielded the 5 T cell receptor beta chains listed below, sequenced in a study of T cells in localized non-small cell lung cancer. Sequencing was performed with immunoSEQ multiplex PCR; in TCRdb, only in-frame clones are kept and a portion is missing. Among approximately 31,000 clones listed, 78% were seen once. The sample consisted of peripheral blood, taken before any cancer treatment. The receptors were gathered from a male donor older than 55 with stage II squamous cell lung carcinoma.

The rearrangement uses TRBV4-3 and TRBJ1-5; D possibly corresponds to TRBD1 (5 bases). In germline, CDR1 is LGHNA, CDR2 YSLEER. The CDR3 sequence is 15 residues long. The V and J ends lost 3 bases and 5 bases respectively, with 14 bases between them. The DNA for the CDR3 is TGCGCCAGCAGCCAGAGACACGGGGGTCATCAGCCCCAGCATTTT. Translating it yields CASSQRHGGHQPQHF.

The J gene is TRBJ2-7, the V gene TRBV6-1; 10 bases align to TRBD1. Germline CDR1 is MNHNS and CDR2 is SASEGT. This CDR3 spans 16 amino acids. The V gene end was trimmed by 2 bases and the J gene end by 3 bases; junction bases not matched to a gene: 7. In DNA, the CDR3 is TGTGCCAGCAGTGAAACCCAGGGACAGGGGAACTACGAGCAGTACTTC. Its protein is CASSETQGQGNYEQYF.

The rearrangement joins TRBV7-9 to TRBJ2-7; possible D gene TRBD1, 5 bases. Germline CDR1 and CDR2: SEHNR and FQNEAQ (reference sequence). The CDR3 is made up of 14 amino acids. V was clipped by 2 bases and J by 7 bases, with 15 bases between them. CDR3 loop: CASSLPGHIEEQYF. Here the CDR3 DNA reads TGTGCCAGCAGCTTACCCGGACATATCGAAGAGCAGTACTTC.

The V call is TRBV5-6, the J call TRBJ2-5, with TRBD1 matching over 9 bases. The better agreement between TRBJ2-7 and the DNA end casts doubt on the J call. This CDR3 is built from 14 residues. The germline V gene encodes CDR1 SGHDT and CDR2 YYEEEE. The CDR3 protein is CASSPDRGFGEQYF. CDR3 DNA sequence: TGTGCCAGCAGTCCGGACAGGGGATTTGGCGAGCAGTACTTC.

The chain recombines TRBV19 with TRBJ2-7, with D tentatively TRBD2 (5 bases). In germline, CDR1 is LNHDA, CDR2 SQIVND (reference sequence). The CDR3 sequence is 11 residues long. Trimming shortened V by 6 bases and J by 7 bases, and 10 bases separated the two germline ends. This CDR3 reads CASRRGFEQYF. The CDR3 DNA reads TGTGCCAGTAGAAGAGGGTTTGAGCAGTACTTC.